Listed below are T cell receptor beta chains from one sample, sequenced in a study of blood T cell repertoires in COVID-19. The repertoire was sequenced with immunoSEQ multiplex PCR; TCRdb's copy has only in-frame clones and lacks some. The sample has under 250,000 clones; 75% to 90% are singletons. Material: PBMCs or T cells enriched from blood (not recorded which). These TCRs come from a woman aged 30 to 39 who had been exposed to COVID-19. CDR3s include the opening cysteine and the closing phenylalanine or tryptophan. The D gene is left open where the match is weak. The size of a clone is reported for some rows only, either as once, few or many, or as a class for expanded clones.

V gene: TRBV11-2; D gene: .; J gene: TRBJ2-5; clone size: .; CDR3 protein: CASSPQETQYF; CDR3 DNA: TGTGCCAGCAGCCCGCAAGAGACCCAGTACTTC
V gene: TRBV3-1/TRBV3-2; D gene: .; J gene: TRBJ1-6; clone size: .; CDR3 protein: CASSQVYDNSPLHF; CDR3 DNA: TGTGCCAGCAGCCAAGTGTATGATAATTCACCCCTCCACTTT
V gene: TRBV19; D gene: TRBD2; J gene: TRBJ2-2; clone size: .; CDR3 protein: CASSIKGRGTGELFF; CDR3 DNA: TGTGCCAGTAGTATCAAGGGGCGGGGGACCGGGGAGCTGTTTTTT
V gene: TRBV2; D gene: TRBD1; J gene: TRBJ2-3; clone size: few; CDR3 protein: CASSEAPPGQGYPGTDTQYF; CDR3 DNA: TGTGCCAGCAGTGAAGCGCCCCCCGGACAGGGCTATCCCGGCACAGATACGCAGTATTTT
V gene: TRBV4-2; D gene: .; J gene: TRBJ1-4; clone size: .; CDR3 protein: CASSQGGRGEEKLFF; CDR3 DNA: TGTGCCAGCAGCCAAGGGGGCAGGGGCGAGGAAAAACTGTTTTTT
V gene: TRBV11-3; D gene: .; J gene: TRBJ2-5; clone size: .; CDR3 protein: CASSPGDTGNQETQYF; CDR3 DNA: TGTGCCAGCAGCCCCGGCGACACAGGGAACCAAGAGACCCAGTACTTC
V gene: TRBV5-6; D gene: .; J gene: TRBJ2-7; clone size: .; CDR3 protein: CASSPSASRSDEQYF; CDR3 DNA: TGTGCCAGCAGCCCGTCCGCATCCCGGTCCGACGAGCAGTACTTC
V gene: TRBV19; D gene: .; J gene: TRBJ2-1; clone size: .; CDR3 protein: CASSTSPYNEQFF; CDR3 DNA: TGTGCCAGTAGTACTTCTCCCTACAATGAGCAGTTCTTC
V gene: TRBV27; D gene: .; J gene: TRBJ2-5; clone size: .; CDR3 protein: CASSSRYREGTQYF; CDR3 DNA: TGTGCCAGCAGTTCGCGGTACAGGGAGGGGACCCAGTACTTC
V gene: TRBV19; D gene: TRBD1; J gene: TRBJ1-6; clone size: .; CDR3 protein: CASSPGQGSNNSPLHF; CDR3 DNA: TGTGCCAGTAGTCCGGGACAGGGGAGCAATAATTCACCCCTCCACTTT
V gene: TRBV30; D gene: TRBD2; J gene: TRBJ2-3; clone size: .; CDR3 protein: CAWSEVLAGRTDTQYF; CDR3 DNA: TGTGCCTGGAGTGAGGTACTAGCGGGCCGCACAGATACGCAGTATTTT
V gene: TRBV30; D gene: .; J gene: TRBJ1-1; clone size: .; CDR3 protein: CAWTRDMSNTEAFF; CDR3 DNA: TGTGCCTGGACGAGGGATATGTCGAACACTGAAGCTTTCTTT
V gene: TRBV12-3/TRBV12-4; D gene: .; J gene: TRBJ2-1; clone size: once; CDR3 protein: CASSLAGAGQFF; CDR3 DNA: TGTGCCAGCAGTTTAGCTGGGGCAGGGCAGTTCTTC
V gene: TRBV14; D gene: .; J gene: TRBJ1-1; clone size: once; CDR3 protein: CASSQLTGGTEAFF; CDR3 DNA: TGTGCCAGCAGCCAGTTGACAGGCGGGACTGAAGCTTTCTTT
V gene: TRBV28; D gene: TRBD2; J gene: TRBJ2-1; clone size: .; CDR3 protein: CASSPTGRGYNEQFF; CDR3 DNA: TGTGCCAGCAGTCCCACCGGGAGGGGGTACAATGAGCAGTTCTTC
V gene: TRBV2; D gene: TRBD2; J gene: TRBJ2-1; clone size: .; CDR3 protein: CASSELAANSYNEQFF; CDR3 DNA: TGTGCCAGCAGTGAACTAGCGGCGAACTCCTACAATGAGCAGTTCTTC
V gene: TRBV3-1/TRBV3-2; D gene: .; J gene: TRBJ2-2; clone size: few; CDR3 protein: CASSRLTSGYTGELFF; CDR3 DNA: TGTGCCAGCAGCCGGTTAACGTCGGGTTACACCGGGGAGCTGTTTTTT
V gene: TRBV9; D gene: .; J gene: TRBJ2-1; clone size: .; CDR3 protein: CASSGANTGQTHSYNEQFF; CDR3 DNA: TGTGCCAGCAGCGGAGCAAATACGGGACAAACTCACTCCTACAATGAGCAGTTCTTC
V gene: TRBV2; D gene: TRBD1; J gene: TRBJ1-4; clone size: .; CDR3 protein: CARGTGGGKLFF; CDR3 DNA: TGTGCCAGAGGGACAGGGGGGGGAAAACTGTTTTTT
V gene: TRBV5-4; D gene: TRBD2; J gene: TRBJ2-3; clone size: .; CDR3 protein: CASSSGLAESTDTQYF; CDR3 DNA: TGTGCCAGCAGCTCCGGGCTAGCGGAGAGCACAGATACGCAGTATTTT
V gene: TRBV6-5; D gene: .; J gene: TRBJ2-7; clone size: .; CDR3 protein: CASSTSSAYYEQYF; CDR3 DNA: TGTGCCAGCAGTACCTCTAGCGCGTACTACGAGCAGTACTTC
V gene: TRBV5-8; D gene: .; J gene: TRBJ2-1; clone size: .; CDR3 protein: CASSLGGRVAVSYNEQFF; CDR3 DNA: TGTGCCAGCAGCTTGGGGGGTAGGGTAGCGGTCTCCTACAATGAGCAGTTCTTC
V gene: TRBV10-3; D gene: TRBD1; J gene: TRBJ2-7; clone size: once; CDR3 protein: CAITPGQGEWEQYF; CDR3 DNA: TGTGCCATCACTCCGGGACAGGGGGAGTGGGAGCAGTACTTC
V gene: TRBV18; D gene: TRBD1; J gene: TRBJ2-4; clone size: .; CDR3 protein: CASSPPGQLAKNIQYF; CDR3 DNA: TGTGCCAGCTCACCGCCGGGACAGTTAGCCAAAAACATTCAGTACTTC
V gene: TRBV5-6; D gene: .; J gene: TRBJ2-1; clone size: .; CDR3 protein: CASGLDSGYNEQFF; CDR3 DNA: TGTGCCAGCGGCTTGGATAGCGGCTACAATGAGCAGTTCTTC
V gene: TRBV19; D gene: .; J gene: TRBJ1-5; clone size: .; CDR3 protein: CASRVAAWGDSNQPQHF; CDR3 DNA: TGTGCCAGTAGGGTGGCAGCGTGGGGGGATAGCAATCAGCCCCAGCATTTT
V gene: TRBV9; D gene: .; J gene: TRBJ1-1; clone size: once; CDR3 protein: CASSVATVDTEAFF; CDR3 DNA: TGTGCCAGCAGCGTAGCTACCGTTGACACTGAAGCTTTCTTT
V gene: TRBV24-1; D gene: .; J gene: TRBJ2-1; clone size: .; CDR3 protein: CATSATWTPYNEQFF; CDR3 DNA: TGTGCCACCAGTGCTACCTGGACTCCCTACAATGAGCAGTTCTTC
V gene: TRBV4-1; D gene: .; J gene: TRBJ2-1; clone size: .; CDR3 protein: CASSGGAALNEQFF; CDR3 DNA: TGCGCCAGCAGCGGGGGGGCGGCCTTGAATGAGCAGTTCTTC
V gene: TRBV6-1; D gene: .; J gene: TRBJ2-1; clone size: .; CDR3 protein: CASSENSALSYNEQFF; CDR3 DNA: TGTGCCAGCAGTGAAAATAGCGCGCTATCCTACAATGAGCAGTTCTTC
V gene: TRBV11-2; D gene: .; J gene: TRBJ1-1; clone size: many; CDR3 protein: CASSYMNTEAFF; CDR3 DNA: TGTGCCAGCAGCTACATGAACACTGAAGCTTTCTTT
V gene: TRBV7-9; D gene: .; J gene: TRBJ2-6; clone size: .; CDR3 protein: CASSLSTTRGFSGANVLTF; CDR3 DNA: TGTGCCAGCAGCTTGTCGACAACCCGGGGGTTCTCTGGGGCCAACGTCCTGACTTTC
V gene: TRBV12-5; D gene: TRBD2; J gene: TRBJ2-5; clone size: .; CDR3 protein: CASGLALSTSGKETQYF; CDR3 DNA: TGTGCTAGTGGTTTGGCCCTTTCGACTAGCGGGAAGGAGACCCAGTACTTC
V gene: TRBV9; D gene: TRBD2; J gene: TRBJ2-4; clone size: once; CDR3 protein: CASSAVAGDGNIQYF; CDR3 DNA: TGTGCCAGCAGCGCCGTAGCGGGAGACGGAAACATTCAGTACTTC
V gene: TRBV19; D gene: .; J gene: TRBJ1-2; clone size: .; CDR3 protein: CASSKDSYGYTF; CDR3 DNA: TGTGCCAGTAGCAAAGACAGCTATGGCTACACCTTC
V gene: TRBV9; D gene: TRBD2; J gene: TRBJ2-3; clone size: .; CDR3 protein: CASSVGHRLAGSTDTQYF; CDR3 DNA: TGTGCCAGCAGCGTAGGACACCGACTAGCGGGAAGCACAGATACGCAGTATTTT
V gene: TRBV11-1; D gene: .; J gene: TRBJ1-1; clone size: once; CDR3 protein: CASSQGPSEAFF; CDR3 DNA: TGTGCCAGCAGCCAGGGGCCTTCTGAAGCTTTCTTT
V gene: TRBV28; D gene: .; J gene: TRBJ1-6; clone size: .; CDR3 protein: CASSLPTTSSYNSPLHF; CDR3 DNA: TGTGCCAGCAGTCTACCGACAACGAGCTCCTATAATTCACCCCTCCACTTT
V gene: TRBV5-4; D gene: TRBD2; J gene: TRBJ2-3; clone size: .; CDR3 protein: CASSWRTSGSGTDTQYF; CDR3 DNA: TGTGCCAGCAGCTGGAGGACTAGCGGGAGTGGCACAGATACGCAGTATTTT
V gene: TRBV4-1; D gene: .; J gene: TRBJ2-1; clone size: .; CDR3 protein: CASSQVELVPHEQFF; CDR3 DNA: TGCGCCAGCAGCCAAGTGGAACTAGTACCCCATGAGCAGTTCTTC
V gene: TRBV6-4; D gene: .; J gene: TRBJ2-3; clone size: .; CDR3 protein: CASIVQGRWHLGPDTQYF; CDR3 DNA: TGTGCCAGCATAGTACAGGGCCGTTGGCACCTCGGGCCAGATACGCAGTATTTT
V gene: TRBV15; D gene: TRBD1; J gene: TRBJ2-5; clone size: once; CDR3 protein: CATSSYRGETQYF; CDR3 DNA: TGTGCCACCAGCAGTTACAGGGGCGAGACCCAGTACTTC
V gene: TRBV30; D gene: TRBD2; J gene: TRBJ2-1; clone size: .; CDR3 protein: CAWSVLAGGAGGNEQFF; CDR3 DNA: TGTGCCTGGAGTGTACTAGCGGGGGGGGCTGGAGGCAATGAGCAGTTCTTC
V gene: TRBV2; D gene: .; J gene: TRBJ2-2; clone size: .; CDR3 protein: CASSGTAPNTGELFF; CDR3 DNA: TGTGCCAGCAGTGGGACTGCTCCGAACACCGGGGAGCTGTTTTTT
V gene: TRBV3-1/TRBV3-2; D gene: TRBD2; J gene: TRBJ2-1; clone size: .; CDR3 protein: CASSQEDRIAGGFNEQFF; CDR3 DNA: TGTGCCAGCAGCCAAGAAGACCGAATAGCGGGAGGGTTCAATGAGCAGTTCTTC
V gene: TRBV11-2; D gene: TRBD2; J gene: TRBJ2-5; clone size: .; CDR3 protein: CASSLGGTSGRARPQYF; CDR3 DNA: TGTGCCAGCAGCTTAGGAGGGACTAGCGGGAGGGCCAGGCCCCAGTACTTC
V gene: TRBV5-6; D gene: .; J gene: TRBJ2-4; clone size: once; CDR3 protein: CASSFGLGKNIQYF; CDR3 DNA: TGTGCCAGCAGCTTCGGGTTGGGCAAAAACATTCAGTACTTC
V gene: TRBV30; D gene: .; J gene: TRBJ1-1; clone size: .; CDR3 protein: CAWRGGAEAFF; CDR3 DNA: TGTGCCTGGAGGGGGGGGGCTGAAGCTTTCTTT
V gene: TRBV12-3/TRBV12-4; D gene: .; J gene: TRBJ1-4; clone size: .; CDR3 protein: CASRGDGEGPLIF; CDR3 DNA: TGTGCCAGCAGGGGGGACGGGGAGGGCCCCTTGATTTTT
V gene: TRBV28; D gene: TRBD1; J gene: TRBJ2-2; clone size: .; CDR3 protein: CASYAPGQGLRTGELFF; CDR3 DNA: TGTGCCAGCTACGCGCCGGGACAGGGGTTGAGAACCGGGGAGCTGTTTTTT
V gene: TRBV5-1; D gene: TRBD1; J gene: TRBJ2-7; clone size: .; CDR3 protein: CASSSSTGGEEQYF; CDR3 DNA: TGCGCCAGCAGCTCCTCGACAGGGGGGGAGGAGCAGTACTTC
V gene: TRBV6-4; D gene: TRBD2; J gene: TRBJ2-1; clone size: .; CDR3 protein: CASSPSGVSYNEQFF; CDR3 DNA: TGTGCCAGCAGTCCTAGCGGAGTCTCCTACAATGAGCAGTTCTTC
V gene: TRBV9; D gene: .; J gene: TRBJ2-3; clone size: .; CDR3 protein: CASSVAGWEWSTDTQYF; CDR3 DNA: TGTGCCAGCAGCGTAGCTGGGTGGGAGTGGAGCACAGATACGCAGTATTTT
V gene: TRBV7-9; D gene: .; J gene: TRBJ1-4; clone size: .; CDR3 protein: CASSLDLGGLGEKLFF; CDR3 DNA: TGTGCCAGCAGCTTAGACCTCGGGGGGCTTGGTGAAAAACTGTTTTTT